What follows describes a single T cell receptor (beta chain). Some clones are missing from TCRdb's copy, which holds only in-frame ones; the method was immunoSEQ multiplex PCR. The sample comprises approximately 100,000 clones, approximately 90% of which are singletons, and 0.31% rests with the top ten. These data are taken from a study of OX40 agonist ivuxolimab in advanced cancers. CDR3 length: 15 amino acids. Looked up from germline, CDR1 is MDHEN and CDR2 is SYDVKM. The J segment lost 3 bases and the V segment lost 2 bases, leaving 3 bases of the junction unmatched. The chain links TRBV28 to TRBJ1-5; TRBD1 matches 8 bases. The material sequenced was CD4+ or CD8+ T cells sorted from blood, taken in a trial of the OX40 agonist ivuxolimab. This TCR was recovered from an adult with an advanced solid tumor such as melanoma, head and neck, liver or kidney cancer. CDR3 DNA: TGTGCCAGCAGTTTACAGACAGGGGACAATCAGCCCCAGCATTTT. Its protein is CASSLQTGDNQPQHF.